The 31 T cell receptor delta chains in this list originate from one sample, sequenced in a study of γδ T cells in repeated Plasmodium falciparum infection. TCRdb re-called clones from the multiplex PCR reads via CATT. The sample carries around 89,000 delta-chain clones, almost 1.5% recorded once. Flow sorting of PBMC yielded separate Vgamma9/Vdelta2+ and Vdelta2-negative gammadelta T cell populations for bulk repertoire analysis. The sequencing sample was made of gamma-delta T cells from blood. These receptors came from a pool of human donors (malaria-infected and uninfected, not separated).

This clone was seen at least ten times. The chain carries TRDV1 and TRDJ2; weak D call: TRDD3 (6 bases). The V end lost 3 bases, the J end lost 3 bases, and 26 bases lay between the germline ends. Germline loops: CDR1 TSWWSYY, CDR2 QGS. The CDR3 is 20 residues long. CDR3 sequence reads: CALGDPSLRGGGGVTAQLFF. CDR3 coding DNA: TGTGCTCTTGGGGACCCCTCGCTACGAGGAGGGGGGGGAGTGACAGCACAACTCTTCTTT.

This clone appeared many times. The rearrangement links TRDV1 to TRDJ1, with D perhaps TRDD3 (10 bases). Germline CDR1 and CDR2: TSWWSYY and QGS. The CDR3 length is 20 residues. Trimming pared 5 bases from V and 0 bases from J, leaving 28 bases between. The CDR3 spells CALGTEPSYKTGGYTDKLIF. CDR3 sequence (DNA): TGTGCTCTTGGGACTGAACCTTCCTACAAGACTGGGGGATACACCGATAAACTCATCTTT.

For this clone: Translating this DNA gives a protein that differs at residue 7 from the TCRdb one, which belongs to a much larger clone; a read error is likely, and the protein shown is this translation. The chain is built from TRDV1 and TRDJ1; 13 bases map to TRDD3. TCRdb offers no J gene call, so here the DNA was matched to germline to obtain one. V gave up 5 bases and J gave up 4 bases; unmatched junction bases: 28. The CDR3 is made up of 23 amino acids. The germline gives CDR1 TSWWSYY, CDR2 QGS. This CDR3 reads CALGSTPLSHRTYTGGYGDKLIF. In nucleotides, the CDR3 is TGTGCTCTTGGGTCGACGCCCTTGTCCCACCGGACGTATACTGGGGGATACGGCGATAAACTCATCTTT.

This clone was seen more than once but under ten times. A clone one base away is much larger, so this may be a read error. Other nucleotide sequences from this sample produce the same CDR3. This chain links TRDV1 with TRDJ1; TRDD3 aligns across 10 bases. V was pared by 1 base and J by 0 bases, with 20 bases of the junction left unmatched. The germline CDR1 and CDR2 sequences are TSWWSYY and QGS. There are 22 residues in the CDR3. CDR3 nucleotides: TGTGCTCTTGGGGAACGAAGTCAACCGTACTGGGGGATTCGACCGTACACCGATAAACTCATCTTT. Its translation: CALGERSQPYWGIRPYTDKLIF.

This clone was observed a handful of times. TCRdb attributes to this sequence the protein of a much larger clone, which differs from the DNA translation at residue 10; a read error is likely, and the protein displayed is translated from the DNA. This rearrangement joins TRDV2 to TRDJ3; D is unclear. In the absence of a J gene in TCRdb, the DNA was matched to germline to assign it here. CDR1 and CDR2 (germline): GEAIGNYY, EKD. The length of the CDR3 is 21 residues. V lost 3 bases and J 2 bases, leaving 25 bases between the germline ends. The CDR3 coding sequence is TGTGCCTGTGACCGCGTACGCTCAACTGAGGGACAACCCTGGGACACCCGACAGATGTTTTTC. Its protein product is CACDRVRSTEGQPWDTRQMFF.

This clone was detected a few times. TCRdb records a much larger clone's protein for this DNA, with a difference at residue 7 that likely arises from a read error; the protein given is the translation of the DNA. V usage is TRDV1 and J usage is TRDJ2, with D unresolved. The J gene was missing in TCRdb and was found by matching the end of the DNA to germline. The length of the CDR3 is 13 residues. CDR1 is TSWWSYY, CDR2 QGS, per germline. The ends were cut back, 0 bases at V and 10 bases at J, with 9 bases in the middle. The CDR3 DNA follows: TGTGCTCTTGGGGAACTCCCCGTTAAACAACTCTTCTTT. Its protein product is CALGELPVKQLFF.

The table lists this clone with a few counts. The mismatch at residue 4 between this DNA's translation and the TCRdb protein of a much larger clone likely reflects a read error; the protein shown is translated from the DNA. CDR3 DNA: TGTGCCTGTTACACCGTCGATCGAACAGGGGAGTACACCGATAAACTCATCTTT. The encoded protein is CACYTVDRTGEYTDKLIF. This chain uses TRDV2 with TRDJ1; tentatively, D is TRDD3 (5 bases). Looked up from germline, CDR1 is GEAIGNYY and CDR2 is EKD. This CDR3 has 18 amino acids.

As regards this clone: This likely stems from a read error, as it lies one base from a far larger clone. Other DNA sequences from this sample encode an identical CDR3 as well. Called V gene: TRDV3; the J gene was not called; the table's D call of TRDD3 was not tested on the DNA. The germline V gene encodes CDR1 TVYSNPD and CDR2 GDNSRS (reference sequence). This CDR3 contains 16 residues. The CDR3 is CAFLGALPTLTAQLFF. CDR3 coding DNA: TGTGCCTTCCTGGGGGCCCTCCCTACTTTGACAGCACAGCTCTTCTTT.

The sample holds many counts of this clone. A far larger clone is just one base off, so this is likely a read error. Other DNA sequences in the same sample also yield this CDR3. This chain uses TRDV2 with TRDJ1; D is ambiguous. The J gene, not given by TCRdb, was assigned here from a germline match of the nucleotide sequence. The ends were cut back, 0 bases at V and 0 bases at J, with 16 bases in the middle. The CDR3 contains 17 residues. The germline V gene encodes CDR1 GEAIGNYY and CDR2 EKD. Written as DNA, the CDR3 is TGTGCCTGTGACACCGTCGATAAAGGCACACACACCGATAAACTCATCTTT. It specifies CACDTVDKGTHTDKLIF.

The table lists this clone with a few counts. TCRdb attributes to this sequence the protein of a much larger clone, which differs from the DNA translation at residue 22; a read error is likely, and the protein displayed is translated from the DNA. No call exists for the J gene, whereas the V gene is TRDV2; TRDD3, the table's D call, lacks a check against the DNA. Germline CDR1 reads GEAIGNYY; CDR2 reads EKD. CDR3 length: 23 residues. The CDR3, as DNA: TGTGCCTGTGACACTGTCATTCTCACTACCTCGCGTACTGGGGACCCTAGTAGGGGTAAACTCACCTTT. Amino acids: CACDTVILTTSRTGDPSRGKLTF.

CDR3 DNA: TGTGCTCTTGGGGAAAGGATGGGGGATATATGGTACACCCGACAGATGTTTTTC. Its translation is CALGERMGDIWYTRQMFF. The rearrangement joins TRDV1 to TRDJ3; TRDD3 matches at 9 bases. In the absence of a J gene in TCRdb, the DNA was matched to germline to assign it here. V shed 2 bases and J 8 bases; nucleotides not matched to a gene: 10. The CDR3 extends over 18 amino acids. CDR1 is TSWWSYY and CDR2 is QGS in the germline V gene.

In this sample, this clone turned up many times. This probably arose from a read error, given a far larger clone one base away. The DNA is left out, because the CDR3 cannot be placed on it with certainty; the CDR3 is given as TCRdb lists it. V gene TRDV1 combines with J gene TRDJ1; the DNA was not used to check the table's D call, TRDD3. Germline CDR1 TSWWSYY, CDR2 QGS. The CDR3 sequence runs 20 residues, both termini included. CDR3 sequence: CALGELGDAYWGIGTDKLIF.

To note about this clone: This probably arose from a read error, given a far larger clone one base away. Other DNA sequences in this specimen translate into the identical CDR3. V gene TRDV1 combines with J gene TRDJ1, with 8 bases that match TRDD3. As TCRdb names no J gene, one was assigned here on the basis of a DNA match to germline. Per the germline V gene, CDR1 is TSWWSYY and CDR2 is QGS. The junction had 20 bases not matched to a gene; V was cut back by 2 bases and J by 6 bases. This CDR3 region has 19 residues. The chain's CDR3 is CALGESPSFGLGAPYKLIF. The CDR3 bases are TGTGCTCTTGGGGAATCTCCGTCCTTTGGACTGGGGGCCCCGTATAAACTCATCTTT.

Worth noting for this clone: The protein given by TCRdb reflects a much larger clone and differs at residue 18 from this DNA's translation, likely from a read error; the protein shown is the DNA's translation. The chain links TRDV1 to TRDJ1; D may be TRDD2 or TRDD3 (5 bases each). CDR3 length equals 22 residues. The germline gives CDR1 TSWWSYY, CDR2 QGS. The CDR3 loop is CALYFPGFFRAGFSHYTGKLIF. In DNA, the CDR3 is TGTGCTCTTTACTTCCCGGGGTTCTTTCGGGCGGGATTCTCTCACTACACCGGTAAACTCATCTTT.

This clone was seen ten or more times. The translation of this DNA and the TCRdb protein of a much larger clone differ at residue 12, probably owing to a read error; the protein shown here is translated from the DNA. The chain has TRDV1 and TRDJ1, with D perhaps given as TRDD2 or TRDD3 (6 bases each). Germline matching of the DNA provided the J gene here, since TCRdb leaves it blank. This CDR3 has 21 residues. V was cut by 3 bases and J by 1 base, with 30 bases left in between. Germline CDR1 TSWWSYY, CDR2 QGS. In DNA, the CDR3 is TGTGCTCTTGGGGATCCCAAACCTTCCCTACACTTGGGGATCATCACCGATAAACTCATCTTT. Its translation is CALGDPKPSLHLGIITDKLIF.

Of note for this clone: A far bigger clonotype differs at one base, so this is likely a read error. At the DNA level, this CDR3 is encoded by other sequences in the same sample as well. The V call is TRDV1, the J call TRDJ1; 10 nucleotides match TRDD3. The CDR3 has 23 amino acids. Germline V lookup: CDR1 TSWWSYY, CDR2 QGS. The CDR3 here is CALGEVLAPLGGYPGPYTDKLIF. The CDR3 nucleotides are TGTGCTCTTGGGGAAGTTCTGGCTCCCCTTGGGGGATACCCTGGGCCCTACACTGATAAACTCATCTTT.

This clone was seen only a few times. For this DNA, TCRdb reports the protein of a much larger clone, which diverges at residue 16, most likely from a read error; the protein presented here is translated directly from the DNA. The chain's CDR3 is CAASAGRVLNSYWGPHTDKLIF. DNA for the CDR3: TGTGCAGCAAGCGCGGGTAGGGTCCTTAACTCGTACTGGGGTCCGCACACCGATAAACTCATCTTT. This chain links TRAV29/DV5 with TRDJ1, with 7 bases aligning to TRDD3. TCRdb supplies no J gene; here it was assigned by aligning the nucleotide sequence to germline. V dropped 0 bases and J dropped 0; count of bases not matched to a gene: 26. The CDR3 is made up of 22 amino acids. Germline values: CDR1 NSMFDY, CDR2 ISSIKDK.

This clone was seen repeatedly, ten times or more. The CDR3 DNA sequence: TGTGCTCTTGGGGAAGGGGCGGGGTACACCGATAAACTCATCTTT. This gives the protein CALGEGAGYTDKLIF. The gene calls are TRDV1 and TRDJ1, with unresolved D. The CDR3 covers 15 residues. Per the germline V gene, CDR1 is TSWWSYY and CDR2 is QGS. V dropped 2 bases and J dropped 0 bases, with 10 bases sitting between them.

With respect to this clone: TCRdb's protein for this DNA is that of a much larger clone and differs from the translation at residue 11, likely a read error; the protein shown is the DNA translation. The chain couples TRDV2 to TRDJ2; 10 bases align to TRDD3. Since TCRdb gives no J gene, matching the DNA to germline was used here to assign it. Trimming took 0 bases from V and 7 from J; bases not matched to a gene: 7. Germline loops: CDR1 GEAIGNYY, CDR2 EKD. CDR3 size: 16 residues. CDR3 protein: CACDTGGYGRKAQLFF. The DNA of the CDR3 is TGTGCCTGTGACACCGGGGGATACGGGCGTAAAGCACAACTCTTCTTT.

The sample holds a few counts of this clone. This likely came from a read error, as a far larger clone is one base away. The sample carries other DNA sequences with the same CDR3. This chain links TRDV1 with TRDJ1, with D hard to call. TCRdb lists no J gene, so it was determined here by aligning the DNA to germline. Germline V gene data show CDR1 as TSWWSYY and CDR2 as QGS. Trimming stripped 6 bases from V and 9 bases from J, with 23 bases between. The CDR3 contains 15 residues. The CDR3 DNA follows: TGTGCTCTTGGTACAAGTAAGGGTACTGATCATGAACTCATCTTT. Translation: CALGTSKGTDHELIF.

This chain links TRDV1 with TRDJ2; 8 bases fit TRDD3. Here the J gene was assigned by germline matching of the DNA, as TCRdb has none. V lost 0 bases to trimming and J lost 0 bases; unmatched junction nucleotides: 21. The CDR3 contains 23 residues. The germline gives CDR1 TSWWSYY, CDR2 QGS. DNA for the CDR3: TGTGCTCTTGGGGAACTAGGGACATCCTTATTTGTACTGGGGGGCCCTTTGACAGCACAACTCTTCTTT. Translation gives CALGELGTSLFVLGGPLTAQLFF.

This clone occurred a few times. This may be a read error: a much more frequent sequence differs by one nucleotide. This chain links TRDV1 with TRDJ1; D gene unclear. The CDR3 is 20 amino acids. The germline V gene encodes CDR1 TSWWSYY and CDR2 QGS. Written as DNA, the CDR3 is TGTGCTCTTGGGAAACTCGGCACTCCTTTGCTTTCTTGGTATAGCGATAAACTCATCTTT. It translates to CALGKLGTPLLSWYSDKLIF.

Turning to this clone: A far larger clone is only one base removed, so a read error is likely. The identical CDR3 is also encoded by other nucleotide sequences in the sample. J is TRDJ1 and V is TRDV1; D possibly uses TRDD2 or TRDD3 (5 bases each). Germline matching of the DNA provided the J gene here, since TCRdb leaves it blank. V lost 0 bases to trimming and J lost 0 bases, with 26 bases between them. This CDR3 comprises 21 residues. Germline lookup yields CDR1 TSWWSYY and CDR2 QGS. In DNA, the CDR3 is TGTGCTCTTGGGGAACTGGAGGAAGTGCCCATGCCCTACTGGTACACCGATAAACTCATCTTT. Translated, it gives CALGELEEVPMPYWYTDKLIF.

This clone showed up just a few times. This probably arose from a read error, given a far larger clone one base away. The same CDR3 can be traced to other DNA sequences in this sample. The chain combines TRDV1 with TRDJ1, with TRDD3 identical over 12 bases. The CDR3 length is 23 residues. Germline CDR1 reads TSWWSYY; CDR2 reads QGS. Germline trimming cut 0 bases from V and 0 bases from J; bases unmatched to any gene: 20. In DNA form, the CDR3 reads TGTGCTCTTGGGGAACTAGAAGGCTTCCTTCGTTCATACTGGGGGATACACACCGATAAACTCATCTTT. This codes for CALGELEGFLRSYWGIHTDKLIF.

This clone was found a few times. The mismatch at residue 9 between this DNA's translation and the TCRdb protein of a much larger clone likely reflects a read error; the protein shown is translated from the DNA. V and J are TRDV1 and TRDJ1; TRDD3 matches at 10 bases. Germline V gives CDR1 TSWWSYY, CDR2 QGS. The CDR3 contains 20 residues. V gave up 0 bases and J gave up 0 bases; unmatched junction bases: 13. Here the CDR3 DNA reads TGTGCTCTTGGGGAACTACGACCAAACTGGGGGATCAAGTACACCGATAAACTCATCTTT. Its protein product is CALGELRPNWGIKYTDKLIF.

In regard to this clone: A far larger clone is a single base away, which makes a read error likely. The gene calls are TRDV1 and TRDJ1, with 7 bases fitting TRDD3. This CDR3 is 27 amino acids long. Germline CDR1 is TSWWSYY and CDR2 is QGS. CDR3 coding DNA: TGTGCTCTTGGGGAACCTGTCTCCTATAAACTCACTCATACTATCTGGTGGCACACATGGGGGACCGATAAACTCACCTTT. Its protein product is CALGEPVSYKLTHTIWWHTWGTDKLTF.

This clone was counted at least ten times. This chain joins TRDV1 and TRDJ1, with TRDD3 matching over 12 bases. V lost 4 bases to trimming and J lost 3 bases; unmatched junction nucleotides: 15. Germline V gene data show CDR1 as TSWWSYY and CDR2 as QGS. This CDR3 is built from 19 residues. The CDR3 DNA sequence: TGTGCTCTTGGGGGAGATCCTACGACCTGGGGGATACGATCCGATAAACTCATCTTT. Protein: CALGGDPTTWGIRSDKLIF.

Concerning this clone itself: The likely explanation is a read error, given a far larger clone one base away. Other DNA sequences from this sample encode an identical CDR3 as well. Called V gene: TRDV2; the J gene was not called; the listed D gene, TRDD3, was not tested against the DNA. Germline CDR1 and CDR2: GEAIGNYY and EKD. There are 16 residues in the CDR3. CDR3 amino acids: CACDNLGDTHTLKLIF. CDR3 DNA: TGTGCCTGTGACAATCTGGGGGATACCCACACCCTAAAGCTCATCTTT.

Ten or more counts support this clone. A much bigger clone sits one base away, suggesting this may be a read error. The same CDR3 can be traced to other DNA sequences in this sample. The rearrangement joins TRDV1 to TRDJ1; TRDD3 matches at 12 bases. The junction had 19 bases not matched to a gene; V was cut back by 0 bases and J by 2 bases. The CDR3 runs 22 residues. Looked up from germline, CDR1 is TSWWSYY and CDR2 is QGS. The CDR3 region is CALGELQILWRTGGYLTDKLIF. The DNA for the CDR3 is TGTGCTCTTGGGGAACTTCAGATCCTATGGAGGACTGGGGGATACCTTACCGATAAACTCATCTTT.

The CDR3 spells CALGESGDEWGIRPYTDKLIF. CDR3 coding DNA: TGTGCTCTTGGGGAAAGTGGCGACGAATGGGGGATACGCCCGTACACCGATAAACTCATCTTT. The gene calls are TRDV1 and TRDJ1; TRDD3 matches 11 bases. In the absence of a J gene in TCRdb, the DNA was matched to germline to assign it here. There are 21 residues in the CDR3. J gave up 0 bases and V 2 bases, and 17 bases lay outside the gene matches. Per the germline V gene, CDR1 is TSWWSYY and CDR2 is QGS.

The sample holds a few counts of this clone. For this DNA, TCRdb reports the protein of a much larger clone, which diverges at residue 14, most likely from a read error; the protein presented here is translated directly from the DNA. The chain has TRAV38-2/DV8 and TRDJ1; 8 positions agree with TRDD3. Looked up from germline, CDR1 is TSESDYY and CDR2 is QEAYKQQN. Trimming took 0 bases from V and 0 from J; bases not matched to a gene: 19. The length of the CDR3 is 21 residues. The CDR3: CAYRSASRRWGIRMYTDKLIF. The DNA for the CDR3 is TGTGCTTATAGGAGCGCGAGTCGTAGATGGGGGATTAGAATGTACACCGATAAACTCATCTTT.